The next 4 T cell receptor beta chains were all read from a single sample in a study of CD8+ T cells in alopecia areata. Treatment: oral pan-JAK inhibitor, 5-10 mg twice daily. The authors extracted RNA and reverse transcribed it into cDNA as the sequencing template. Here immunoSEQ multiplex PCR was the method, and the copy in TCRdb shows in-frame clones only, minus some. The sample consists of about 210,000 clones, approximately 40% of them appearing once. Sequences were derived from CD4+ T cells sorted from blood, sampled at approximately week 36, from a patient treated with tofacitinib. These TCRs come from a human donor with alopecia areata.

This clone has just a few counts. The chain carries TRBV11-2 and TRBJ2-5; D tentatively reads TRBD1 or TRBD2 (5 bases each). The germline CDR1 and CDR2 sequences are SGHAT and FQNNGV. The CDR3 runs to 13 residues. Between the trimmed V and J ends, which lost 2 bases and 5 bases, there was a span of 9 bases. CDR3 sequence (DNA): TGTGCCAGCAGCTTATACTGGGGGGAGACCCAGTACTTC. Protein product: CASSLYWGETQYF.

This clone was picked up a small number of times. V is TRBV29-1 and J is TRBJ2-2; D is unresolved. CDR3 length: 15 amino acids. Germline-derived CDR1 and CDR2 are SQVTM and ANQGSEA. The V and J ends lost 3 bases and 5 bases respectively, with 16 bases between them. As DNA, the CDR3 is TGCAGCGTTGACGTGAGACTGGGCCGGACCGGGGAGCTGTTTTTT. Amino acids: CSVDVRLGRTGELFF.

CDR3 DNA sequence: TGTGCCAGCGCCGGGACAGCGAACACTGAAGCTTTCTTT. Its translation is CASAGTANTEAFF. The chain is built from TRBV18 and TRBJ1-1; 7 bases fit TRBD1. CDR1 KGHSH and CDR2 LQKENI come from the germline V gene. The CDR3 consists of 13 residues. J was trimmed by 1 base and V by 8 bases; bases with no gene match: 4.

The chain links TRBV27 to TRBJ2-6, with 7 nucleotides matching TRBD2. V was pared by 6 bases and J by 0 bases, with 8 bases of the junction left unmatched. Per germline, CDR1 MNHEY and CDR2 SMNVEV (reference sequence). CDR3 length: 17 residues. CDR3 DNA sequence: TGTGCCAGCAGGTCCGCTAGCGGACGCTCTGGGGCCAACGTCCTGACTTTC. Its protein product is CASRSASGRSGANVLTF.